This T cell receptor beta chain was captured in a study of human T cells and chemical hapten exposure. Notes on the study in general: Against controls, expanded TCRs gave rise to significantly more large CDR3 similarity clusters.

As for time point: patch test 1, 2 weeks after DPC sensitization. Treatment noted: therapeutic diphenylcyclopropenone sensitization with weekly scalp DPC. This CDR3 region has 12 residues. J was trimmed by 5 bases and V by 5 bases; bases with no gene match: 1. CDR1 and CDR2 from the germline V gene are SQVTM and ANQGSEA. TCRdb processed the RACE reads anew with MiXCR; each CDR3 protein has one entry. The data show fewer than 200,000 distinct CDR3 sequences, with approximately 20% seen just once and about 6.7% held by the top ten. As to this clonotype: Its antigen is still unknown.

The source was whole blood, collected in connection with sensitization to the hapten diphenylcyclopropenone (DPC). This receptor was identified in a woman between 45 and 60 years old with alopecia areata. Some clones in this sample may be carry-over from other donors' samples. The chain recombines TRBV29-1 with TRBJ2-3, with TRBD2 matching over 10 bases. The CDR3, as DNA: TGCAGCGTTTCTAGCGGGGGAGATACGCAGTATTTT. It codes for CSVSSGGDTQYF.